This T cell receptor (beta chain) was obtained from a study of Graves' ophthalmopathy and Graves' hyperthyroidism. Study-level points and caveats: Most thyroid clonotypes expanded beyond 0.001 frequency were also found in blood. Sensitivity of around 67% and specificity of approximately 72% were achieved by the model that predicted ophthalmopathy progression.

Amplification of the TCR beta CDR3 regions used RNA transcripts (as template). RT-PCR in the first round used HTBI primers; a second-round multiplex PCR followed. TCRdb used MiXCR to reprocess the multiplex PCR reads, holding one entry per CDR3 protein. The profile covers 350,000 to 400,000 distinct CDR3 sequences, with 15% to 20% appearing a single time and 1.5% to 2% taken by the ten largest. This clonotype was counted many times. Its cognate antigen is unknown. Other autoimmune diseases, uncontrolled infections, pregnancy and lactation each led to patient exclusion. Diagnosis was based on clinical symptoms, serum thyroxine, TRAb, thyroid ultrasound and orbital computed tomography. CDR3 length equals 15 residues. V lost 0 bases to trimming and J lost 1 base, with 5 bases between them. Germline CDR1 reads SGHRS; CDR2 reads YFSETQ.

What was sequenced was peripheral blood. This chain uses TRBV5-1 with TRBJ1-6; D ambiguous. This TCR was recovered from a woman under 30 with Graves' ophthalmopathy. CDR3 nucleotide sequence: TGCGCCAGCAGCTTGGAAGGGTCCTATAATTCACCCCTCCACTTT. Translation gives CASSLEGSYNSPLHF.